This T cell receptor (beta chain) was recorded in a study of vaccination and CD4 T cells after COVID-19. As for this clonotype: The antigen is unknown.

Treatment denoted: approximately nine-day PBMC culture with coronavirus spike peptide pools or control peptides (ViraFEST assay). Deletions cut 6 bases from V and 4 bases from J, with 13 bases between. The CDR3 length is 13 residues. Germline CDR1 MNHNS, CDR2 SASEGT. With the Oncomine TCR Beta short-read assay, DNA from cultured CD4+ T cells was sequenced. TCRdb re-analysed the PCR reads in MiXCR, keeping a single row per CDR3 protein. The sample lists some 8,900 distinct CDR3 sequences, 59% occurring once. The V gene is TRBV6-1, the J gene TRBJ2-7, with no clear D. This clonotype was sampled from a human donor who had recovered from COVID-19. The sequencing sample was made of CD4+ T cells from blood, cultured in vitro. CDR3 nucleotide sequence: TGTGCCAGCAGCCCTAGTATCGGATACGAGCAGTACTTC. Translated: CASSPSIGYEQYF.